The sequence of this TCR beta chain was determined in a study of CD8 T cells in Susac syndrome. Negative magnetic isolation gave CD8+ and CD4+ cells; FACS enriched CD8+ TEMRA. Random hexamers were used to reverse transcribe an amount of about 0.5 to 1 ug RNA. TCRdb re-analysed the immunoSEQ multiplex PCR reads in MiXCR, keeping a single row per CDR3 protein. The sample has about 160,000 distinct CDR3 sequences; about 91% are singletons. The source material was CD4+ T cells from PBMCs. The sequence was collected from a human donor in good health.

The CDR3 bases are TGCAGTTCCCTAACCAGCGGCGGGGACGAGCAGTACTTC. Its protein product is CSSLTSGGDEQYF. The chain joins TRBV20-1 to TRBJ2-7, with D possibly being TRBD2 (6 bases). Per germline, CDR1 DFQATT and CDR2 SNEGSKA (reference sequence). The V gene lost 8 bases and the J gene lost 5 bases, with 19 bases spanning the gap. The CDR3 has 13 residues.